This entry lists 15 T cell receptor beta chains sequenced from one sample in a study of CD8 T cells in ankylosing spondylitis. TCRdb passed the 5' RACE reads through MiXCR, listing each CDR3 protein once. The sample has hundreds of thousands of distinct CDR3 sequences; roughly a tenth are singletons. The sequenced sample was blood, either unsorted or a sorted T cell fraction (not recorded which). These receptors all stem from a male donor with ankylosing spondylitis or in good health (not recorded which).

This sequence joins TRBV7-8 and TRBJ2-1, with unresolved D. Trimming removed 7 bases from V and 0 bases from J, with 16 bases in between. Germline V gives CDR1 SGHVS, CDR2 FQNEAQ. The CDR3 has 16 residues. This chain's CDR3 is CASTTYRMGSYNEQFF. CDR3 bases: TGTGCCAGCACCACTTATCGGATGGGCTCCTACAATGAGCAGTTCTTC.

This clonotype was seen repeatedly, ten times or more. This sequence joins TRBV20-1 and TRBJ2-7, with a tentative D call TRBD2 (5 bases). The CDR3 has 14 amino acids. The V end was cut by 6 bases, the J end by 0 bases, with 15 bases between. Germline V gene data show CDR1 as DFQATT and CDR2 as SNEGSKA (reference sequence). This chain's CDR3 is CSAGVGSSSYEQYF. Here the CDR3 DNA reads TGCAGTGCCGGGGTCGGCTCAAGCTCCTACGAGCAGTACTTC.

The chain carries TRBV24-1 and TRBJ2-4; 11 bases align to TRBD2. Germline trimming cut 3 bases from V and 5 bases from J; bases unmatched to any gene: 5. CDR3 length equals 16 residues. CDR1 KGHDR and CDR2 SFDVKD come from the germline V gene. The CDR3 loop reads CATSDPTSGAQNIQYF. CDR3 bases: TGTGCCACCAGTGATCCGACTAGCGGGGCTCAAAACATTCAGTACTTC.

The CDR3 spells CASSFGYGTAGATQYF. CDR3 in DNA: TGTGCCAGCAGCTTTGGATATGGGACAGCGGGGGCTACGCAGTATTTT. The chain employs TRBV5-4 and TRBJ2-3; the D gene is possibly TRBD2 (8 bases). Trimming cost V 2 bases and J 8 bases, with 21 bases left between them. CDR1 and CDR2 from the germline V gene are SGHNT and YYREEE (reference sequence). This CDR3 contains 16 residues.

This clonotype was observed a handful of times. The chain joins TRBV5-1 to TRBJ2-2; D is perhaps TRBD2 (5 bases). The V and J ends lost 1 base and 7 bases respectively, with 17 bases between them. Per the germline V gene, CDR1 is SGHRS and CDR2 is YFSETQ. There are 16 residues in the CDR3. This chain's CDR3 is CASSLSVSQLGGELFF. The DNA for the CDR3 is TGCGCCAGCAGCTTGTCGGTTTCTCAACTAGGCGGGGAGCTGTTTTTT.

The gene calls are TRBV5-1 and TRBJ2-7, with TRBD1 identical over 7 bases. This CDR3 is 18 amino acids long. From germline, CDR1 is SGHRS and CDR2 YFSETQ. V lost 4 bases, J lost 2 bases, and 18 bases stayed unmatched. The CDR3 nucleotides are TGCGCCAGCAGCACATCAATAAATACAGGGGATGGCACCTACGAGCAGTACTTC. It specifies CASSTSINTGDGTYEQYF. The full variable domain, rest sourced from reference TRBV5-1 and TRBJ2-7, is KAGVTQTPRYLIKTRGQQVTLSCSPISGHRSVSWYQQTPGQGLQFLFEYFSETQRNKGNFPGRFSGRQFSNSRSEMNVSTLELGDSALYLCASSTSINTGDGTYEQYFGPGTRLTVT.

This clonotype was seen at least ten times. The chain carries TRBV7-2 and TRBJ2-3; 7 nucleotides line up with TRBD1. The CDR3 is 14 amino acids. The germline V gene encodes CDR1 SGHTA and CDR2 FQGNSA. V lost 5 bases and J lost 2; bases outside the gene matches: 4. As DNA, the CDR3 is TGTGCCAGCAGCAAGACAGGGTCCACAGATACGCAGTATTTT. Translation gives CASSKTGSTDTQYF.

This clonotype was recorded many times. V usage is TRBV27 and J usage is TRBJ2-4; TRBD1 aligns across 7 bases. The CDR3 extends over 14 amino acids. CDR1 and CDR2 from the germline V gene are MNHEY and SMNVEV (reference sequence). The trim removed 6 bases at V and 5 bases at J, leaving 7 bases unmatched. The CDR3 DNA is TGTGCCAGCAGCTCAGGGGGACAGCAAAACATTCAGTACTTC. The encoded protein is CASSSGGQQNIQYF.

This clonotype was detected ten times or more. The genes are TRBV7-2 and TRBJ1-6; D is undetermined. Per germline, CDR1 SGHTA and CDR2 FQGNSA. The CDR3 consists of 14 residues. V lost 2 bases and J lost 5, with 7 bases in between. The CDR3 spells CASSLFADNSPLHF. CDR3 sequence (DNA): TGTGCCAGCAGCTTATTCGCCGATAATTCACCCCTCCACTTT.

This clonotype has a handful of counts. V is TRBV20-1 and J is TRBJ2-1, with 14 bases matching TRBD2. Germline V gene sequence: CDR1 DFQATT, CDR2 SNEGSKA (reference sequence). V trimming: 0 bases; J trimming: 9 bases; junction bases outside the gene matches: 10. The CDR3 covers 17 residues. DNA of the CDR3: TGCAGTGCTAGAGACTCACGACTAGCGGGGGGGCGTAGTGAGCAGTTCTTC. Translating gives CSARDSRLAGGRSEQFF.

Ten or more counts support this clonotype. The J gene is TRBJ2-3, the V gene TRBV20-1; perhaps TRBD2 as D (7 bases). Germline V gene lookup returns CDR1 DFQATT and CDR2 SNEGSKA (reference sequence). The CDR3 spans 15 residues. V shed 2 bases and J shed 5 bases, with 17 bases lying between them. Written as DNA, the CDR3 is TGCAGTGCTAGACATGCCGCGGGGGCTGGAGATACGCAGTATTTT. Translated, it gives CSARHAAGAGDTQYF.

The chain couples TRBV28 to TRBJ2-7; no firm D call. The CDR3 has 15 amino acids. The germline CDR1 and CDR2 sequences are MDHEN and SYDVKM. Trimming took 2 bases from V and 2 from J, leaving 13 bases between them. The CDR3 loop reads CASSLAGDMAYEQYF. The CDR3 coding sequence is TGTGCCAGCAGTTTAGCTGGGGATATGGCCTACGAGCAGTACTTC.

This clonotype was detected only a few times. The CDR3 coding sequence is TGTGCCAGCAGCTTAAGGGGGGCCGAAAACACCATATATTTT. It encodes CASSLRGAENTIYF. The rearrangement joins TRBV7-8 to TRBJ1-3; D may be TRBD1 (6 bases). From germline, CDR1 is SGHVS and CDR2 FQNEAQ. The CDR3 extends over 14 amino acids. V was trimmed by 2 bases and J by 6 bases, leaving 11 bases between them.

In this sample, this clonotype turned up many times. The rearrangement uses TRBV5-1 and TRBJ1-5; TRBD1 is a possible D gene (6 bases). Trimming cost V 3 bases and J 2 bases, with 15 bases left between them. Germline values: CDR1 SGHRS, CDR2 YFSETQ. The CDR3 contains 16 residues. DNA for the CDR3: TGCGCCAGCAGCTGGTATCCAGGGGATGGCAATCAGCCCCAGCATTTT. It codes for CASSWYPGDGNQPQHF.

This clonotype was detected only a few times. The chain combines TRBV14 with TRBJ2-2; a possible D gene is TRBD2 (5 bases). V dropped 1 base and J dropped 2 bases, with 11 bases sitting between them. The CDR3 runs to 16 residues. CDR1 is SGHDN and CDR2 is FVKESK in the germline V gene. This chain's CDR3 is CASSQGEGLNTGELFF. CDR3 DNA sequence: TGTGCCAGCAGCCAAGGAGAAGGACTCAACACCGGGGAGCTGTTTTTT.